These 9 T cell receptor beta chains came from one sample sequenced in a study of OX40 agonist ivuxolimab in advanced cancers. TCRdb's copy holds only in-frame clones and misses some; the assay was immunoSEQ multiplex PCR. This sample has about 100,000 clones; approximately 90% occur once, and the top ten carry 0.5% to 0.65%. Sequences were derived from CD4+ or CD8+ T cells sorted from blood, sampled in a trial of the OX40 agonist ivuxolimab. All receptors come from an adult with an advanced solid tumor such as melanoma, head and neck, liver or kidney cancer.

The rearrangement uses TRBV9 and TRBJ2-1; D possibly matches TRBD1 or TRBD2 (5 bases each). The germline V and J ends were trimmed by 4 bases and 7 bases, with 15 bases remaining between them. Germline assignment: CDR1 SGDLS and CDR2 YYNGEE. The CDR3 covers 14 residues. CDR3 in DNA: TGTGCCAGCAGCACACCGGGACGACAGAATGAGCAGTTCTTC. Translating gives CASSTPGRQNEQFF.

The CDR3 here is CASSLALAGYNEQFF. In DNA form, the CDR3 reads TGCGCCAGCAGCTTGGCACTAGCGGGATACAATGAGCAGTTCTTC. The rearrangement uses TRBV5-1 and TRBJ2-1; 10 nucleotides line up with TRBD2. The V gene's germline CDR1 is SGHRS and CDR2 YFSETQ. This CDR3 has 15 residues. V trimming: 0 bases; J trimming: 4 bases; junction bases outside the gene matches: 1.

This chain uses TRBV5-4 with TRBJ2-7; possible D gene TRBD1, 6 bases. V dropped 4 bases and J dropped 1 base, with 15 bases sitting between them. The CDR3 length is 15 residues. CDR1 is SGHNT, CDR2 YYREEE, per germline (reference sequence). The CDR3 coding sequence is TGTGCCAGCAGCGAAGCCATGGGGGCTTCCTACGAGCAGTACTTC. This codes for CASSEAMGASYEQYF. Full variable domain (remainder filled in from reference TRBV5-4 and TRBJ2-7): ETGVTQSPTHLIKTRGQQVTLRCSSQSGHNTVSWYQQALGQGPQFIFQYYREEENGRGNFPPRFSGLQFPNYSSELNVNALELDDSALYLCASSEAMGASYEQYFGPGTRLTVT.

The chain uses TRBV7-2 and TRBJ1-2; TRBD1 is a possible D gene (6 bases). Trimming cost V 5 bases and J 5 bases, with 12 bases left between them. The germline CDR1 and CDR2 sequences are SGHTA and FQGNSA. This CDR3 contains 13 residues. This CDR3 reads CASSNRTVYGYTF. Here the CDR3 DNA reads TGTGCCAGCAGCAATCGGACAGTTTATGGCTACACCTTC.

The chain has TRBV28 and TRBJ1-4; perhaps TRBD1 as D (5 bases). Germline values: CDR1 MDHEN, CDR2 SYDVKM. This CDR3 spans 15 amino acids. The V end lost 6 bases, the J end lost 3 bases, and 14 bases lay between the germline ends. The CDR3 sequence is CASSSMGLANEKLFF. Written as DNA, the CDR3 is TGTGCCAGCAGCTCAATGGGGCTGGCTAATGAAAAACTGTTTTTT.

The chain carries TRBV7-2 and TRBJ2-3, with 7 bases fitting TRBD2. Germline V gene lookup returns CDR1 SGHTA and CDR2 FQGNSA. This CDR3 comprises 15 residues. Trimming at V came to 6 bases and at J to 1 base, leaving 7 bases not matched to a gene. CDR3 nucleotides: TGTGCCAGCAGTAAAAATGGGGGGGGCACAGATACGCAGTATTTT. It encodes CASSKNGGGTDTQYF.

This chain joins TRBV27 and TRBJ2-3, with D hard to call. This CDR3 spans 15 amino acids. CDR1 is MNHEY and CDR2 is SMNVEV in the germline V gene (reference sequence). V was cut by 5 bases and J by 0 bases, with 12 bases left in between. Here the CDR3 DNA reads TGTGCCAGCAGTGCTGTAACTACTAGCACAGATACGCAGTATTTT. Encoded protein: CASSAVTTSTDTQYF.

This clone appeared a single time. The J gene is TRBJ2-7, the V gene TRBV27; possibly TRBD2 for D (7 bases). Trimming removed 0 bases at V and 3 bases at J, with 15 bases between. The CDR3 covers 16 residues. CDR1 MNHEY and CDR2 SMNVEV come from the germline V gene (reference sequence). CDR3 DNA: TGTGCCAGCAGTTTATCCCGGAGGGGGGGGGACTACGAGCAGTACTTC. Its protein product is CASSLSRRGGDYEQYF.

The genes are TRBV4-1 and TRBJ2-1; 9 bases map to TRBD2. The CDR3 extends over 15 amino acids. Per germline, CDR1 MGHRA and CDR2 YSYEKL. Trimming took 5 bases from V and 1 from J; bases not matched to a gene: 3. In nucleotides, the CDR3 is TGCGCCAGCAGCAATGGACTAGCGTCCTACAATGAGCAGTTCTTC. Its protein is CASSNGLASYNEQFF.